This T cell receptor beta chain comes out of a study of blood T cells in healthy people across ages. Per germline, CDR1 WSHSY and CDR2 SAAADI. The CDR3 is 13 amino acids. Germline trimming cut 6 bases from V and 5 bases from J; bases unmatched to any gene: 1. For the second PCR, which ran for about 7 to 12 cycles, a sample-barcoded 5' primer and a J-beta primer mix were used. TCRdb fed the 5' RACE reads into MiXCR, producing one record per CDR3 protein. The table has hundreds of thousands of distinct CDR3 sequences, 56% seen once; the top ten hold roughly 25%. This chain links TRBV10-2 with TRBJ2-3; 11 nucleotides line up with TRBD2. The receptor's source is a man aged 40-49 years in good health. Sequencing used blood. CDR3 protein: CASSGLAGDTQYF. The CDR3 DNA follows: TGCGCCAGCAGCGGACTAGCGGGAGATACGCAGTATTTT.